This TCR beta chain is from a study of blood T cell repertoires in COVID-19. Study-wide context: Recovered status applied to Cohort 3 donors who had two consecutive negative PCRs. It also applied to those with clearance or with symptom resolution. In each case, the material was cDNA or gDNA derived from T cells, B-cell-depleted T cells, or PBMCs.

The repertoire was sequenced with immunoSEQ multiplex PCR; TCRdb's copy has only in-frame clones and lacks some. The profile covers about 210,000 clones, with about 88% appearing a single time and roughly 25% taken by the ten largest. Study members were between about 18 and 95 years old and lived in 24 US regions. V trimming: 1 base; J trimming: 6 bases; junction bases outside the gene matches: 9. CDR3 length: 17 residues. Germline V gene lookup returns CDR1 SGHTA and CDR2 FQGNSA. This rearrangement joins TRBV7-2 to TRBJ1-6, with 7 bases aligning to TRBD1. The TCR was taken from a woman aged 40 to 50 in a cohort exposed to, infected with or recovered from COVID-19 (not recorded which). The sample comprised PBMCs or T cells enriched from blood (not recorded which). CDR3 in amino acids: CASSLEGTALFNSPLHF. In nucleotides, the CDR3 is TGTGCCAGCAGCTTAGAAGGGACAGCCCTTTTTAATTCACCCCTCCACTTT.